This T cell receptor beta chain was sequenced for a study of CD8+ T cells in alopecia areata. Study at large: Patients received oral tofacitinib, 5 to 10 mg twice daily, for moderate-to-severe alopecia areata.

CDR1 MNHNS and CDR2 SASEGT come from the germline V gene. The V gene lost 0 bases and the J gene lost 8 bases, with 11 bases spanning the gap. The CDR3 runs to 14 residues. Using a FACSAria, the CD4+ and CD8+ T cells were sorted from the PBMCs. Extracted RNA was reverse transcribed into cDNA, the sequencing template. The method was immunoSEQ multiplex PCR; TCRdb's version includes in-frame clones alone and lacks a portion of them. The sample consists of some 200,000 clones, around three fifths of them appearing once. This clone appeared a few times. Antigen: not known. Study results and caveats: Possibly because of HLA-related factors, TCR sharing was less clear across patients than in mice. Scalp specimens additionally yield sequences from normal skin's resident alphabeta T cells.

This receptor was identified in a human donor with alopecia areata. Sequenced material: CD4+ T cells sorted from blood, taken at week 0. The chain recombines TRBV6-1 with TRBJ2-4, with D perhaps matching TRBD1 or TRBD2 (5 bases each). The chain's CDR3 is CASSEAGGRDIQYF. As DNA, the CDR3 is TGTGCCAGCAGTGAAGCTGGGGGTCGTGACATTCAGTACTTC.